The 6 T cell receptor beta chains below all came from one sample that was sequenced in a study of control samples from healthy donors and cancer patients. TCRdb's table, derived via immunoSEQ multiplex PCR, lists solely in-frame clones and lacks some. Of tens of thousands of clones listed, roughly 90% are singletons. Sequencing used PBMCs. These receptors originate from a man aged 55 to 69 with head and neck cancer.

The chain combines TRBV9 with TRBJ2-3, with TRBD2 identical over 11 bases. The CDR3 loop spans 15 amino acids. Germline lookup yields CDR1 SGDLS and CDR2 YYNGEE. V trimming: 2 bases; J trimming: 5 bases; junction bases outside the gene matches: 4. The DNA of the CDR3 is TGTGCCAGCAGCGTGTTAGCGGGGGGGCAAGATACGCAGTATTTT. It codes for CASSVLAGGQDTQYF.

The chain couples TRBV7-2 to TRBJ2-1; TRBD2 matches 12 bases. Germline CDR1 is SGHTA and CDR2 is FQGNSA. With 7 bases clipped from V and 5 bases from J, the junction kept 3 bases outside the gene matches. The CDR3 extends over 14 amino acids. The CDR3 sequence is CASTTSGGDNEQFF. In DNA form, the CDR3 reads TGTGCCAGCACGACTAGCGGGGGTGACAATGAGCAGTTCTTC.

This chain links TRBV30 with TRBJ1-3; D not resolved. Germline loops: CDR1 GTSNPN, CDR2 SVGIG (reference sequence). V lost 2 bases and J 0 bases, leaving 14 bases between the germline ends. This CDR3 has 16 residues. DNA of the CDR3: TGTGCCTGGAGTTATCTCGGCGGATCCTCTGGAAACACCATATATTTT. Its translation: CAWSYLGGSSGNTIYF. Drawing the rest from reference TRBV30 and TRBJ1-3, the complete variable domain is SQTIHQWPATLVQPVGSPLSLECTVEGTSNPNLYWYRQAAGRGLQLLFYSVGIGQISSEVPQNLSASRPQDRQFILSSKKLLLSDSGFYLCAWSYLGGSSGNTIYFGEGSWLTVV.

J is TRBJ2-1 and V is TRBV5-6; 8 nucleotides line up with TRBD1. CDR3 length: 14 residues. With 5 bases clipped from V and 9 bases from J, the junction kept 10 bases outside the gene matches. The germline V gene has CDR1 SGHDT and CDR2 YYEEEE. The DNA for the CDR3 is TGTGCCAGCAGGGGGGCCGGACAGGGACGTGAGCAGTTCTTC. It translates to CASRGAGQGREQFF. Complete variable domain (other parts from reference TRBV5-6 and TRBJ2-1): DAGVTQSPTHLIKTRGQQVTLRCSPKSGHDTVSWYQQALGQGPQFIFQYYEEEERQRGNFPDRFSGHQFPNYSSELNVNALLLGDSALYLCASRGAGQGREQFFGPGTRLTVL.

The chain employs TRBV7-8 and TRBJ2-1; 11 nucleotides align to TRBD2. CDR1 and CDR2 from the germline V gene are SGHVS and FQNEAQ. Unmatched junction bases numbered 12, after V lost 6 bases and J lost 5 bases. This CDR3 comprises 17 residues. Here the CDR3 DNA reads TGTGCCAGCAGTTTTAACACGGGACTAGCGGAGAACAATGAGCAGTTCTTC. Its translation is CASSFNTGLAENNEQFF.

The chain couples TRBV25-1 to TRBJ2-7, with D possibly TRBD2 on 6 matching bases. Germline V CDR1 and CDR2: MGHDK, SYGVNS. This CDR3 is 15 amino acids long. The germline V and J ends were trimmed by 4 bases and 7 bases, with 20 bases remaining between them. In nucleotides, the CDR3 is TGTGCCAGCAGTGCCTCGCTTGGAGGGGCCAGGGAGCAGTACTTC. Translating gives CASSASLGGAREQYF.